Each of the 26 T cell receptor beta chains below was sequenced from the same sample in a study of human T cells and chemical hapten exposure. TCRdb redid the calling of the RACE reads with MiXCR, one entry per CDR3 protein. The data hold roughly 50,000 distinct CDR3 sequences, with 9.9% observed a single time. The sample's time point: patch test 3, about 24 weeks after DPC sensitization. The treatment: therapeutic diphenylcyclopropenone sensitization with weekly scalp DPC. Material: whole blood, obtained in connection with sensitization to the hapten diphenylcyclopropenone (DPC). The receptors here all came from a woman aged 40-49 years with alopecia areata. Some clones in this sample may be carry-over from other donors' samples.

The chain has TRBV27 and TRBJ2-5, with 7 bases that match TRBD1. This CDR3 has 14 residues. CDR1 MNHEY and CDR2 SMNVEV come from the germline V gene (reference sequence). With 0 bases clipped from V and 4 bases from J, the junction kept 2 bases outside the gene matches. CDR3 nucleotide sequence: TGTGCCAGCAGTTTATCCGCAGGGGGAGAGACCCAGTACTTC. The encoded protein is CASSLSAGGETQYF.

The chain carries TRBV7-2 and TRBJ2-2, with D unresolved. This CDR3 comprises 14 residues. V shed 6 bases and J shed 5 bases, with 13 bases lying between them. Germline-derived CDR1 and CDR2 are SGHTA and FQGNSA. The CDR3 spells CASRRNQRTGELFF. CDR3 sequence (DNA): TGTGCCAGCAGAAGAAACCAACGGACCGGGGAGCTGTTTTTT.

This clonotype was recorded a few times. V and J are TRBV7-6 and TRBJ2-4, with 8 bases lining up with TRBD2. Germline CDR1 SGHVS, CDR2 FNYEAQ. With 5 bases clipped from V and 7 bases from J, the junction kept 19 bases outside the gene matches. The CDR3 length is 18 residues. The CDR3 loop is CASSASILSGGDDNIQYF. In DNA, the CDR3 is TGTGCCAGCAGCGCATCGATCCTATCGGGAGGGGATGACAACATTCAGTACTTC.

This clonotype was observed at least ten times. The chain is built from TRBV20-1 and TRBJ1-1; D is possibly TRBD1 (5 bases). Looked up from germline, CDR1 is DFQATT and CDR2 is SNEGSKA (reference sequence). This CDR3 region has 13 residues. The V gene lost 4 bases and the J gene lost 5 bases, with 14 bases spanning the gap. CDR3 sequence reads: CSAILTEGTEAFF. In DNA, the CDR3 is TGCAGTGCTATCCTGACAGAGGGGACTGAAGCTTTCTTT.

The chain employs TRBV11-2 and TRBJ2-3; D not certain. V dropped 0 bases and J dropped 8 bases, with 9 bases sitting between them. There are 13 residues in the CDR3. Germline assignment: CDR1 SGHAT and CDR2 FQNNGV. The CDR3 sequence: CASSLDPAVTQYF. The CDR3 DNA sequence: TGTGCCAGCAGCTTAGACCCCGCGGTTACGCAGTATTTT.

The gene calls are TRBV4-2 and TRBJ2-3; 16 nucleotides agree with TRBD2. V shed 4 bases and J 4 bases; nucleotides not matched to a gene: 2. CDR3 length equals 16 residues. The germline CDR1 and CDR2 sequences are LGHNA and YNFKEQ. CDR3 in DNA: TGTGCCAGCAGCCGAGGGACTAGCGGGGGGGCAGATACGCAGTATTTT. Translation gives CASSRGTSGGADTQYF.

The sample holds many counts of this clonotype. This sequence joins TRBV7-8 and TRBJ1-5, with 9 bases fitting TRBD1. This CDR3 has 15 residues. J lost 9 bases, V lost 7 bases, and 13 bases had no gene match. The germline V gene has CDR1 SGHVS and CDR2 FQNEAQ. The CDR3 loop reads CASMRTGVSGGPQHF. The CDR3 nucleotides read TGTGCCAGCATGAGGACAGGGGTCTCAGGAGGGCCCCAGCATTTT.

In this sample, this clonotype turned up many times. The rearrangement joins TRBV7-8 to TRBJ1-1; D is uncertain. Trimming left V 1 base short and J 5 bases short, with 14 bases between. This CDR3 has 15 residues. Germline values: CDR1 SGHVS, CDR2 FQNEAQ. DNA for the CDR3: TGTGCCAGCAGCTTAGAGCGTCGGGGAGGGACTGAAGCTTTCTTT. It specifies CASSLERRGGTEAFF.

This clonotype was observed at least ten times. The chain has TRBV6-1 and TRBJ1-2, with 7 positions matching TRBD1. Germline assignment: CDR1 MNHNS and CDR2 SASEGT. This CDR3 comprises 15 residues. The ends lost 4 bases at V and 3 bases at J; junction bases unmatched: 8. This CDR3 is CASSGGGRWDYGYTF. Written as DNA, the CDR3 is TGTGCCAGCAGTGGAGGGGGCCGATGGGACTATGGCTACACCTTC.

The CDR3 is CASSIGQGTYNEQFF. Written as DNA, the CDR3 is TGTGCCAGTAGTATAGGACAGGGCACCTACAATGAGCAGTTCTTC. This chain joins TRBV19 and TRBJ2-1, with 7 nucleotides matching TRBD1. Germline CDR1 and CDR2: LNHDA and SQIVND (reference sequence). V dropped 1 base and J dropped 2; count of bases not matched to a gene: 2. The CDR3 is 15 residues long.

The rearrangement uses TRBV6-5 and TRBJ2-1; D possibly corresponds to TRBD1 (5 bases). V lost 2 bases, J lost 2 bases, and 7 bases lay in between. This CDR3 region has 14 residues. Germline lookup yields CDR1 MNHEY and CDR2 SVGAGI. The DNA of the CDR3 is TGTGCCAGCAGTTACAAGGACACCTACAATGAGCAGTTCTTC. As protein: CASSYKDTYNEQFF.

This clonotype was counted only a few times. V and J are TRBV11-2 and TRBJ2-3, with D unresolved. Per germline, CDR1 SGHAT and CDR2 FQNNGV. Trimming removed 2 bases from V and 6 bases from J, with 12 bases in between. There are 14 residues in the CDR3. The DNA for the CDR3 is TGTGCCAGCAGCTTAAACGCTAGATTTGATACGCAGTATTTT. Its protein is CASSLNARFDTQYF.

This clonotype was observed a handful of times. The DNA for the CDR3 is TGCAGTGCTAGAGGGGTAGAGGCCAAGCAGTACTTC. Its translation: CSARGVEAKQYF. This chain joins TRBV20-1 and TRBJ2-7; D is ambiguous. The germline gives CDR1 DFQATT, CDR2 SNEGSKA (reference sequence). The CDR3 sequence is 12 residues long. V shed 1 base and J shed 8 bases, with 12 bases lying between them.

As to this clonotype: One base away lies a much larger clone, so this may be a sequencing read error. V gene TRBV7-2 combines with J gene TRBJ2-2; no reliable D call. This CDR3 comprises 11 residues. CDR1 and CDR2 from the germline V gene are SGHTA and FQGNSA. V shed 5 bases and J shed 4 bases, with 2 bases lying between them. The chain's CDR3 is CASSTTGELFF. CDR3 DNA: TGTGCCAGCAGCACCACCGGGGAGCTGTTTTTT.

CDR3 DNA: TGTGCAAGTCGCTTGGGAACAGGCCCCTTGTACGAGCAGTACTTC. Its protein product is CASRLGTGPLYEQYF. This sequence joins TRBV12-2 and TRBJ2-7; no DNA check was done on the table's D call, TRBD1. TRBV12-2 is listed as a pseudogene. CDR3 length: 15 residues.

The CDR3 loop reads CASSLPTGSGELFF. As DNA, the CDR3 is TGTGCCAGCAGTTTGCCCACAGGGTCCGGGGAGCTGTTTTTT. This chain links TRBV12-3 or TRBV12-4 with TRBJ2-2; the D gene is possibly TRBD1 (6 bases). The CDR3 loop spans 14 amino acids. Trimming removed 3 bases from V and 6 bases from J, with 11 bases in between.

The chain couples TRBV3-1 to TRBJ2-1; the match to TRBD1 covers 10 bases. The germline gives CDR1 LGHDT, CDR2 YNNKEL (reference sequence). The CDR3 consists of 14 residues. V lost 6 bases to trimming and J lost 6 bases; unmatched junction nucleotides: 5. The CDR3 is CASRRQGASNEQFF. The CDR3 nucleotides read TGTGCCAGCAGACGACAGGGGGCAAGCAATGAGCAGTTCTTC.

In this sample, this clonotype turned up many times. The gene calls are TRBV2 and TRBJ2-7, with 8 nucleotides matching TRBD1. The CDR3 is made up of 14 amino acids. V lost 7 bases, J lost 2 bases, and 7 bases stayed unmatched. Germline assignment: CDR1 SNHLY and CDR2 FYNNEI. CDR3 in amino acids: CASTPSGGTYEQYF. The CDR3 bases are TGTGCCAGCACCCCGTCAGGGGGCACCTACGAGCAGTACTTC.

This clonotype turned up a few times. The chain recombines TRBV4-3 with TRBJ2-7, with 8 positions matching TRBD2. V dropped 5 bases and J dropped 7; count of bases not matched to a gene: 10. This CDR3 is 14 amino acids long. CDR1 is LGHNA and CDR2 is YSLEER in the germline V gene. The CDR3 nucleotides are TGCGCCAGCAGCATCCAGCGGGGGCAGGGAGAGCAGTACTTC. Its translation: CASSIQRGQGEQYF.

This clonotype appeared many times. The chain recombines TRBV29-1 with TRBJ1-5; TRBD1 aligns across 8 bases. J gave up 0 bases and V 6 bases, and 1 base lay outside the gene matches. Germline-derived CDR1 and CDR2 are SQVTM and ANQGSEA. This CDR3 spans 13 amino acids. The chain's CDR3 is CSVQGASNQPQHF. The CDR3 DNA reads TGCAGCGTGCAGGGGGCTAGCAATCAGCCCCAGCATTTT.

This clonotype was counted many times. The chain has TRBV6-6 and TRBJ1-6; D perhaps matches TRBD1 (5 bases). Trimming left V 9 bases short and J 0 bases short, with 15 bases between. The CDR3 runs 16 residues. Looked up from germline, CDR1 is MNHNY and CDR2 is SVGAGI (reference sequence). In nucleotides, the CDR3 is TGTGCCAGTACTGACAGCACCCTCTCCTATAATTCACCCCTCCACTTT. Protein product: CASTDSTLSYNSPLHF.

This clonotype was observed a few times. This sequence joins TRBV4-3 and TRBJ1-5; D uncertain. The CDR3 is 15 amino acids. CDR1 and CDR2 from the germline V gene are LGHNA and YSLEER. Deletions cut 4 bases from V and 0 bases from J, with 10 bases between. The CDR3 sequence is CASSRDGNSNQPQHF. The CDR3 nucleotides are TGCGCCAGCAGCCGAGACGGAAATAGCAATCAGCCCCAGCATTTT.

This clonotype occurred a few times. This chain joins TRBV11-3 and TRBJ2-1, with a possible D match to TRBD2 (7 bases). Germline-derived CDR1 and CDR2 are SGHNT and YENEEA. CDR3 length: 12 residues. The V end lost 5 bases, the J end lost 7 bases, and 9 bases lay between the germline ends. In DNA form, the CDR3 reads TGTGCCAGCAGCGGGAGGGGGAATGAGCAGTTCTTC. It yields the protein CASSGRGNEQFF.

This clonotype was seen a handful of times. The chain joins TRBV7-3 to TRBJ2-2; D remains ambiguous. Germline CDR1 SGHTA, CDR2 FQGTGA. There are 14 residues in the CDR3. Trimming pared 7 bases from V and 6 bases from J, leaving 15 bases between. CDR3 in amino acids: CASIRTPGSGELFF. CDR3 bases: TGTGCCAGCATCCGGACGCCGGGTTCCGGGGAGCTGTTTTTT.

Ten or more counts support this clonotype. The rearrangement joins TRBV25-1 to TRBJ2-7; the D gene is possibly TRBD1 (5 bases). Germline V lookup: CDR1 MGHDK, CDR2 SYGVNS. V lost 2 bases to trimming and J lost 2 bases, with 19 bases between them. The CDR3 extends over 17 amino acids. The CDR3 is CASSEKGHQGGAYEQYF. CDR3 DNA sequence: TGTGCCAGCAGTGAAAAGGGGCATCAGGGCGGTGCCTACGAGCAGTACTTC.

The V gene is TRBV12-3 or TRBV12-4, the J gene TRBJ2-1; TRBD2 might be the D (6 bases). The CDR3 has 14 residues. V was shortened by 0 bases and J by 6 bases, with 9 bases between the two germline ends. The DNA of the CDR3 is TGTGCCAGCAGTTTAGCATGGGACTCCAATGAGCAGTTCTTC. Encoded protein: CASSLAWDSNEQFF.